Each of the 22 T cell receptor beta chains below was sequenced from the same sample in a study of blood T cell repertoires in COVID-19. Using immunoSEQ multiplex PCR, the repertoire was profiled, and TCRdb retains in-frame clones only, with some absent. The top ten hold approximately 7% of the sample, which has some 300,000 clones, more than 70% seen once. The material sequenced was peripheral blood. The receptors shown here come from a woman in her twenties or thirties who had recovered from COVID-19.

This chain connects TRBV20-1 to TRBJ2-5; no clear D. CDR1 and CDR2 from the germline V gene are DFQATT and SNEGSKA (reference sequence). The CDR3 extends over 12 amino acids. V was pared by 3 bases and J by 3 bases, with 8 bases between. The DNA of the CDR3 is TGCAGTGCTAGTCTGCGGAAAGAGACCCAGTACTTC. Amino acids: CSASLRKETQYF.

The chain combines TRBV12-5 with TRBJ2-5; the match to TRBD2 covers 9 bases. V lost 0 bases, J lost 5 bases, and 10 bases stayed unmatched. Germline lookup yields CDR1 LGHNT and CDR2 FRNRAP. The CDR3 has 17 residues. As DNA, the CDR3 is TGTGCTAGTGGTTTGGTACACAGTTTAGCGGGGGAGGAGACCCAGTACTTC. Translated, it gives CASGLVHSLAGEETQYF.

The V and J genes are TRBV5-3 and TRBJ2-1, with 7 bases matching TRBD1. TRBV5-3 is marked as an open reading frame, function uncertain. The CDR3 is made up of 17 amino acids. V shed 3 bases, J shed 6 bases, and the junction held 15 bases outside the gene matches. The CDR3 sequence: CARSSSKDRDRVNEQFF. The CDR3 DNA reads TGTGCCAGAAGCTCGAGTAAAGACCGGGACAGAGTCAATGAGCAGTTCTTC.

The rearrangement links TRBV6-5 to TRBJ1-2, with D possibly TRBD1 on 6 matching bases. Germline lookup yields CDR1 MNHEY and CDR2 SVGAGI. The CDR3 is 13 amino acids. Deletions cut 3 bases from V and 5 bases from J, with 10 bases between. The CDR3 DNA sequence: TGTGCCAGCAGTTATAGGGACAAATATGGCTACACCTTC. Translated, it gives CASSYRDKYGYTF.

The chain is built from TRBV4-1 and TRBJ1-4, with a possible D match to TRBD1 (6 bases). V lost 0 bases to trimming and J lost 7 bases, with 15 bases between them. Germline CDR1 reads MGHRA; CDR2 reads YSYEKL. The CDR3 length is 16 residues. The CDR3 coding sequence is TGCGCCAGCAGCCAAGATGGGGCAGGGGCTGGTGAAAAACTGTTTTTT. This gives the protein CASSQDGAGAGEKLFF.

This chain joins TRBV2 and TRBJ2-5; 10 nucleotides line up with TRBD2. CDR1 and CDR2 from the germline V gene are SNHLY and FYNNEI. The CDR3 totals 14 residues. Unmatched junction bases numbered 2, after V lost 6 bases and J lost 1 base. The CDR3 reads CASRTSGAQETQYF. Written as DNA, the CDR3 is TGTGCCAGCAGAACTAGCGGGGCCCAAGAGACCCAGTACTTC.

The V and J genes are TRBV19 and TRBJ1-5; 8 nucleotides align to TRBD1. Trimming took 6 bases from V and 5 from J; bases not matched to a gene: 6. The germline gives CDR1 LNHDA, CDR2 SQIVND (reference sequence). The CDR3 extends over 14 amino acids. In DNA form, the CDR3 reads TGTGCCAGTAGGGAGACAGGGGTCGATCAGCCCCAGCATTTT. It is translated as CASRETGVDQPQHF.

The chain links TRBV19 to TRBJ2-7; weak D call: TRBD1 (6 bases). Germline CDR1 LNHDA, CDR2 SQIVND (reference sequence). The V and J ends lost 3 bases and 3 bases respectively, with 12 bases between them. This CDR3 spans 14 amino acids. The CDR3 nucleotides read TGTGCCAGTAGTATGAGGGACACCGTCTACGAGCAGTACTTC. Its translation: CASSMRDTVYEQYF.

This chain connects TRBV6-2 or TRBV6-3 to TRBJ1-1, with 10 bases that match TRBD1. The CDR3 spans 15 residues. The V and J ends lost 5 bases and 8 bases, in that order; junction bases with no gene match: 11. Germline V gene data show CDR1 as MNHEY and CDR2 as SVGEGT. The CDR3 loop is CASSLHGTGVAEAFF. DNA of the CDR3: TGTGCCAGCAGTCTCCACGGGACAGGGGTAGCAGAAGCTTTCTTT.

This chain links TRBV6-5 with TRBJ1-2, with D possibly TRBD1 on 6 matching bases. V shed 6 bases and J shed 6 bases, with 14 bases lying between them. Germline CDR1 is MNHEY and CDR2 is SVGAGI. The CDR3 runs 13 residues. Written as DNA, the CDR3 is TGTGCCAGCAGCGGGCAGGCAGGGGATGGCTACACCTTC. Its protein product is CASSGQAGDGYTF.

This chain connects TRBV5-6 to TRBJ1-1; 8 positions agree with TRBD1. Germline trimming cut 0 bases from V and 5 bases from J; bases unmatched to any gene: 15. Germline values: CDR1 SGHDT, CDR2 YYEEEE. This CDR3 is built from 18 residues. DNA for the CDR3: TGTGCCAGCAGCTTGGGGGTTGCGTTTGGGACAGGAGGAACTGAAGCTTTCTTT. It yields the protein CASSLGVAFGTGGTEAFF. The full variable domain, its missing parts supplied by reference TRBV5-6 and TRBJ1-1, is DAGVTQSPTHLIKTRGQQVTLRCSPKSGHDTVSWYQQALGQGPQFIFQYYEEEERQRGNFPDRFSGHQFPNYSSELNVNALLLGDSALYLCASSLGVAFGTGGTEAFFGQGTRLTVV.

V usage is TRBV3-1 (or the pseudogene TRBV3-2) and J usage is TRBJ2-7; 7 positions match TRBD1. CDR3 length equals 16 residues. V shed 1 base and J 4 bases; nucleotides not matched to a gene: 10. CDR1 is LGHDT, CDR2 YNNKEL, per germline (reference sequence). The CDR3 loop reads CASSQVKQGTPYEQYF. The CDR3 coding sequence is TGTGCCAGCAGCCAAGTGAAACAGGGGACCCCTTACGAGCAGTACTTC.

V gene TRBV5-8 combines with J gene TRBJ2-5; unclear D gene. Germline assignment: CDR1 SGHTS and CDR2 YDEGEE. The V and J ends lost 3 bases and 1 base respectively, with 7 bases between them. This CDR3 region has 13 residues. CDR3 nucleotide sequence: TGTGCCAGCAGCTCAGGCCTCCAAGAGACCCAGTACTTC. Translation: CASSSGLQETQYF. Together with reference TRBV5-8 and TRBJ2-5, the CDR3 gives the full variable domain: EAGVTQSPTHLIKTRGQQATLRCSPISGHTSVYWYQQALGLGLQFLLWYDEGEERNRGNFPPRFSGRQFPNYSSELNVNALELEDSALYLCASSSGLQETQYFGPGTRLLVL.

This chain joins TRBV10-3 and TRBJ1-4; 10 bases map to TRBD1. CDR1 and CDR2 from the germline V gene are ENHRY and SYGVKD. This CDR3 is 17 amino acids long. V lost 1 base, J lost 1 base, and 3 bases stayed unmatched. The CDR3 bases are TGTGCCATCAGTGAGTTCGGACAGGGGGGAACTAATGAAAAACTGTTTTTT. Its translation: CAISEFGQGGTNEKLFF.

The gene calls are TRBV27 and TRBJ1-1; 8 bases agree with TRBD1. The CDR3 length is 18 residues. The J segment lost 1 base and the V segment lost 4 bases, leaving 14 bases of the junction unmatched. The germline CDR1 and CDR2 sequences are MNHEY and SMNVEV (reference sequence). CDR3 loop: CASSSRSTWDRRNTEAFF. CDR3 in DNA: TGTGCCAGCAGTTCCAGATCGACCTGGGACAGGAGGAACACTGAAGCTTTCTTT.

CDR3 loop: CATRDRSQGYTF. CDR3 nucleotides: TGTGCCACCAGGGACAGGAGTCAAGGCTACACCTTC. The chain carries TRBV24-1 and TRBJ1-2; 7 bases agree with TRBD1. Per germline, CDR1 KGHDR and CDR2 SFDVKD. The CDR3 covers 12 residues. V lost 7 bases and J lost 8; bases outside the gene matches: 6.

The genes are TRBV5-1 and TRBJ2-5, with 9 positions matching TRBD1. This CDR3 is built from 15 residues. Germline loops: CDR1 SGHRS, CDR2 YFSETQ. Germline trimming cut 4 bases from V and 1 base from J; bases unmatched to any gene: 5. CDR3 bases: TGCGCCAGCAGCCCACAGGGGGCTCCCCAAGAGACCCAGTACTTC. Translation: CASSPQGAPQETQYF.

The chain couples TRBV15 to TRBJ1-1; the D gene is possibly TRBD1 (5 bases). V lost 0 bases to trimming and J lost 6 bases, with 14 bases between them. CDR1 and CDR2 (germline): LNHNV, YYDKDF (reference sequence). CDR3 length equals 15 residues. CDR3 DNA sequence: TGTGCCACCAGCAGAGATGCGCAGGGCGGGGCTGAAGCTTTCTTT. Translated, it gives CATSRDAQGGAEAFF.

V gene TRBV3-1 (or the pseudogene TRBV3-2) combines with J gene TRBJ2-2; D uncertain. The CDR3 covers 13 residues. V was clipped by 3 bases and J by 6 bases, with 8 bases between them. CDR1 and CDR2 from the germline V gene are LGHDT and YNNKEL (reference sequence). CDR3 loop: CASSHQWPGELFF. The CDR3 DNA reads as TGTGCCAGCAGCCACCAATGGCCCGGGGAGCTGTTTTTT.

V gene TRBV6-4 combines with J gene TRBJ1-1; 8 nucleotides line up with TRBD1. Per the germline V gene, CDR1 is MRHNA and CDR2 is SNTAGT. The CDR3 spans 13 residues. Germline trimming cut 6 bases from V and 5 bases from J; bases unmatched to any gene: 5. The CDR3 spells CASRIRQGTEAFF. The CDR3 bases are TGTGCCAGCAGAATAAGACAGGGGACTGAAGCTTTCTTT.

The gene calls are TRBV5-4 and TRBJ2-1; tentative D call: TRBD2 (6 bases). Germline V lookup: CDR1 SGHNT, CDR2 YYREEE (reference sequence). Trimming pared 4 bases from V and 0 bases from J, leaving 14 bases between. CDR3 size: 16 residues. The CDR3 sequence is CASSPPTSRSYNEQFF. CDR3 bases: TGTGCCAGCAGCCCCCCTACTAGCCGCTCCTACAATGAGCAGTTCTTC.

This sequence joins TRBV6-5 and TRBJ1-4, with D unresolved. This CDR3 spans 15 amino acids. The ends were cut back, 0 bases at V and 12 bases at J, with 17 bases in the middle. Germline values: CDR1 MNHEY, CDR2 SVGAGI. The CDR3 reads CASSYSSAGFGELFF. The CDR3 bases are TGTGCCAGCAGTTACTCGAGTGCGGGTTTTGGTGAACTGTTTTTT.